This T cell receptor (beta chain) stems from a study of blood T cell repertoires in COVID-19. Study-wide background: The origin of the acute and convalescent COVID-19 samples was the United States, Italy and Spain. PBMCs, B-cell-depleted T cells, or T cells provided the cDNA or gDNA that made up the material.

Per the study methods: Reference gene primer amplification yielded estimated nucleated cell counts. Assay used: immunoSEQ multiplex PCR; TCRdb lists only in-frame clones, some missing. V and J calls and clone size follow that table, whereas D and trimming were derived from the DNA. The table includes 150,000 or so clones, more than 60% detected once. The CDR3 totals 13 residues. CDR1 SGHTA and CDR2 FQGNSA come from the germline V gene. The V and J ends lost 7 bases and 0 bases respectively, with 9 bases between them. The TCR originated in a woman between 45 and 60 years old with active or convalescent COVID-19. The chain combines TRBV7-2 with TRBJ1-1; D remains unclear. What was sequenced was peripheral blood. The CDR3 sequence is CASTGRMNTEAFF. The CDR3 DNA is TGTGCCAGCACGGGTCGAATGAACACTGAAGCTTTCTTT.